This TCR beta chain was retrieved from a study of CD8+ T cells in alopecia areata. Study outcomes and limitations: With patients, TCR sharing proved less clear than in mice, a difference possibly related to HLA. Clonality was higher in lesional than normal scalp, especially in alopecia totalis/universalis.

Germline-derived CDR1 and CDR2 are LNHDA and SQIVND (reference sequence). The V gene lost 2 bases and the J gene lost 2 bases, with 6 bases spanning the gap. CDR3 size: 13 residues. This clone came up a few times. What it binds is not known. RNA, once extracted, was reverse transcribed into cDNA for use as the sequencing template. The assay was immunoSEQ multiplex PCR, and TCRdb's table has in-frame clones only and misses some. This sample yields around 19,000 clones, of which around 67% are seen a single time; less than 5.5% belongs to the top ten. CD4+ lymphocytes from several patients underwent sorting into CD25+CD127- populations. In alopecia areata patients, both lesional scalp punch biopsies and peripheral blood were collected.

The V and J genes are TRBV19 and TRBJ1-2, with D possibly matching TRBD1 (5 bases). The source is a human donor with alopecia areata. Sample: CD4+ Tregs sorted from blood. The CDR3 region is CASSIRDNYGYTF. The CDR3 DNA follows: TGTGCCAGTAGTATACGGGACAACTATGGCTACACCTTC.